One and the same sample provided the 14 T cell receptor beta chains below, sequenced in a study of Graves' ophthalmopathy and Graves' hyperthyroidism. TCR beta CDR3 amplification used RNA transcripts. The first-round RT-PCR employed HTBI primers together with the Qiagen OneStep RT-PCR kit. A multiplex PCR was then performed as the second round. TCRdb analysed the multiplex PCR reads with MiXCR anew, one entry per CDR3 protein. The repertoire holds 1 million to 1.3 million distinct CDR3 sequences, with about 35% as singletons. The sequenced sample consisted of peripheral blood or thyroid tissue (not recorded which). These receptors originate from an adult man with Graves' hyperthyroidism.

This clonotype showed up many times. This chain joins TRBV2 and TRBJ1-1; D gene uncertain. Germline V gene lookup returns CDR1 SNHLY and CDR2 FYNNEI. With 3 bases removed from V and 1 base from J, the gap between germline ends came to 6 bases. There are 13 residues in the CDR3. The CDR3 nucleotides are TGTGCCAGCAGTGATGTCGGGAACACTGAAGCTTTCTTT. Its protein product is CASSDVGNTEAFF.

The chain recombines TRBV6-1 with TRBJ1-2; 9 bases line up with TRBD1. V lost 8 bases and J lost 6; bases outside the gene matches: 13. Germline V gene data show CDR1 as MNHNS and CDR2 as SASEGT. The CDR3 runs to 15 residues. The CDR3 DNA is TGTGCCAGCTACTATACGGGACAGGGATTGAATGGCTACACCTTC. Translating it yields CASYYTGQGLNGYTF.

This clonotype has only a few counts. V gene TRBV7-2 combines with J gene TRBJ1-1, with D maybe TRBD1 (5 bases). The germline gives CDR1 SGHTA, CDR2 FQGNSA. The CDR3 totals 13 residues. Trimming cost V 5 bases and J 7 bases, with 14 bases left between them. The CDR3 DNA reads as TGTGCCAGCAGCCCCACAGGACCCGATGAAGCTTTCTTT. The encoded protein is CASSPTGPDEAFF.

This clonotype has at least ten counts. This chain connects TRBV6-6 to TRBJ2-5, with 11 positions matching TRBD1. Per germline, CDR1 MNHNY and CDR2 SVGAGI (reference sequence). The V and J ends lost 5 bases and 4 bases, in that order; junction bases with no gene match: 9. This CDR3 has 16 amino acids. DNA for the CDR3: TGTGCCAGCAGTGAGCGACCCGGGACAGGGGGAGAGACCCAGTACTTC. This codes for CASSERPGTGGETQYF.

As DNA, the CDR3 is TGCAGCGTTGGGACAGGGGGTGCTTTCTTT. Translating it yields CSVGTGGAFF. V is TRBV29-1 and J is TRBJ1-1; TRBD1 matches 10 bases. There are 10 residues in the CDR3. Germline V gives CDR1 SQVTM, CDR2 ANQGSEA. Trimming at V came to 4 bases and at J to 11 bases, leaving 1 base not matched to a gene. The full variable domain, with the rest looked up from reference TRBV29-1 and TRBJ1-1, is SAVISQKPSRDICQRGTSLTIQCQVDSQVTMMFWYRQQPGQSLTLIATANQGSEATYESGFVIDKFPISRPNLTFSTLTVSNMSPEDSSIYLCSVGTGGAFFGQGTRLTVV.

On this clonotype itself: Mismatch with germline at one junction end may stem from a read error. The genes are TRBV2 and TRBJ1-1, with D unclear. The CDR3 extends over 12 amino acids. CDR1 is SNHLY, CDR2 FYNNEI, per germline. In DNA, the CDR3 is TGTGCCAGCAGTGTGCACTACACTGAAGCTTCCTTT. This encodes CASSVHYTEASF.

This clonotype was seen a handful of times. V gene TRBV27 combines with J gene TRBJ1-4; D uncertain. The CDR3 extends over 15 amino acids. The germline gives CDR1 MNHEY, CDR2 SMNVEV (reference sequence). Trimming removed 2 bases from V and 7 bases from J, with 14 bases in between. The CDR3 DNA reads as TGTGCCAGCAGTTTAGTTGGGCCTGGCGGTGAAAAACTGTTTTTT. It specifies CASSLVGPGGEKLFF.

This clonotype was detected ten times or more. CDR3 residues: CATSRDGASETQYF. CDR3 in DNA: TGTGCCACCAGCAGAGATGGAGCAAGTGAGACCCAGTACTTC. V usage is TRBV15 and J usage is TRBJ2-5; unclear D gene. This CDR3 contains 14 residues. V was cut by 0 bases and J by 5 bases, with 10 bases left in between. Germline CDR1 LNHNV, CDR2 YYDKDF (reference sequence). Based on the CDR3 plus reference TRBV15 and TRBJ2-5, the full variable domain is DAMVIQNPRYQVTQFGKPVTLSCSQTLNHNVMYWYQQKSSQAPKLLFHYYDKDFNNEADTPDNFQSRRPNTSFCFLDIRSPGLGDTAMYLCATSRDGASETQYFGPGTRLLVL.

This clonotype was counted at least ten times. The chain carries TRBV6-5 and TRBJ1-2; 8 bases are shared with TRBD1. The CDR3 spans 13 residues. Germline V lookup: CDR1 MNHEY, CDR2 SVGAGI. After removal of 7 bases from V and 7 bases from J, the junction contained 8 bases not matched to a gene. CDR3 bases: TGTGCCAGCATGCGTCAGGGGGCGTTTGGCTACACCTTC. Its protein product is CASMRQGAFGYTF.

The sample holds many counts of this clonotype. The chain carries TRBV7-9 and TRBJ2-7, with 10 positions matching TRBD2. In germline, CDR1 is SEHNR, CDR2 FQNEAQ (reference sequence). V gave up 5 bases and J gave up 0 bases; unmatched junction bases: 4. The CDR3 is made up of 15 amino acids. CDR3: CASSQLAGNSYEQYF. As DNA, the CDR3 is TGTGCCAGCAGCCAACTAGCGGGGAACTCCTACGAGCAGTACTTC.

As regards this clonotype: A junction end diverges from the germline sequence, so it may reflect a read error. The CDR3 coding sequence is TGTGCCAGCAGTCCCGGGGAGGTCCTCGGGGAGACCCAGTACTTC. It codes for CASSPGEVLGETQYF. V usage is TRBV10-2 and J usage is TRBJ2-5; D is possibly TRBD2 (6 bases). The CDR3 is 15 residues long. Germline values: CDR1 WSHSY, CDR2 SAAADI.

This clonotype was seen only a few times. This sequence joins TRBV28 and TRBJ1-5, with D possibly TRBD1 on 6 matching bases. Germline assignment: CDR1 MDHEN and CDR2 SYDVKM. V was trimmed by 8 bases and J by 6 bases, leaving 14 bases between them. The CDR3 length is 13 residues. DNA for the CDR3: TGTGCCAGCGGAGGAGGGGGGGGTCAGCCCCAGCATTTT. Translating gives CASGGGGGQPQHF.

In this sample, this clonotype turned up many times. The chain couples TRBV11-2 to TRBJ2-5, with D hard to call. This CDR3 is 14 amino acids long. Germline V gives CDR1 SGHAT, CDR2 FQNNGV. The germline V and J ends were trimmed by 4 bases and 9 bases, with 18 bases remaining between them. The CDR3, as DNA: TGTGCCAGCAGCTCGACTCACCCTAATGGGGCCCAGTACTTC. Translation gives CASSSTHPNGAQYF.

With respect to this clonotype: This may arise from a read error, as a much more abundant clone is one base away. CDR3 region: CASNLEDNTEAFF. CDR3 coding DNA: TGTGCCAGCAACTTAGAGGACAACACTGAAGCTTTCTTT. The genes are TRBV7-6 and TRBJ1-1; no firm D call. The germline gives CDR1 SGHVS, CDR2 FNYEAQ. CDR3 size: 13 residues.